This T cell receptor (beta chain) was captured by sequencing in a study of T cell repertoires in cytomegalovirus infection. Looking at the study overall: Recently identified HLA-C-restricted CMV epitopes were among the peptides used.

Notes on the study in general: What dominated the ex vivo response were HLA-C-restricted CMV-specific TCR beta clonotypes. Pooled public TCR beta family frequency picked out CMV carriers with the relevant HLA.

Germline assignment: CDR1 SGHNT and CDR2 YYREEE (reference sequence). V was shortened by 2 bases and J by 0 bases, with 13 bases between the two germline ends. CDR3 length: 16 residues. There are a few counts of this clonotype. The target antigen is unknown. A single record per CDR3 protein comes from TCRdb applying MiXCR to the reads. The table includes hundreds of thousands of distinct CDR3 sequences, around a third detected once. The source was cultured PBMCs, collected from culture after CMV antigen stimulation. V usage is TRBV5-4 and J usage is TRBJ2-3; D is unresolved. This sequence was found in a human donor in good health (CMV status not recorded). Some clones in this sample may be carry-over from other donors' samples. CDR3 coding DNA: TGTGCCAGCAGCTTTATGCCGGGTTTTAGCACAGATACGCAGTATTTT. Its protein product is CASSFMPGFSTDTQYF.